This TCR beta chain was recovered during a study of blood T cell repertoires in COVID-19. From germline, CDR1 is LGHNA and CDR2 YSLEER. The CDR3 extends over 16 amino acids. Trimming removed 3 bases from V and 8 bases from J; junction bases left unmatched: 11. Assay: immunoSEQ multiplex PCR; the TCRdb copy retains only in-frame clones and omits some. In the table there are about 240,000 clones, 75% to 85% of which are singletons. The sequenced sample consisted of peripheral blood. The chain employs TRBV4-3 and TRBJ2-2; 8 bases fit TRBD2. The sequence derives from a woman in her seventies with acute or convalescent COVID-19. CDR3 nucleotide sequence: TGCGCCAGCAGCCAGGAAAGCGGGGGTGAAAGTGGGGAGCTGTTTTTT. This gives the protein CASSQESGGESGELFF.